This entry concerns a single T cell receptor beta chain. Nothing much larger sits one base from this clone, and base qualities are not available. These data originate in a study of T cells after yellow fever vaccination (dated by TCRdb to 2018 to 2020). For the wider study: Staining for CD3, CD45RA, CCR7 and CD95 was used to sort memory subsets (EM, EMRA, CM and Tscm) on a BD FACS Aria III. Libraries from fractions with low cell numbers were prepared with the SMART-Seq v4 Ultra Low Input RNA kit. Bulk TCR alpha and beta repertoires were sequenced longitudinally to track T-cell clones before and after primary and booster YFV17D yellow fever vaccination. The cohort comprised two healthy male donors, one aged 18 to 30 and one aged 30 to 40 years. Blood samples were taken at several timepoints before and after primary and secondary immunization, and bulk PBMC replicates and cell subsets were isolated. Memory subsets were sorted on days 0, 15 and 45 and at 18 months after primary vaccination, and on days 0, 15 and 45 after the 30-year booster.

The germline V gene (reference sequence) specifies LGHDT as CDR1 and YNNKEL as CDR2. Trimming takes 4 bases off V and 0 bases off J; junction bases not matched to a gene: 6. Counted from cysteine to phenylalanine, this CDR3 has 18 amino acids. Only the CDR3 part of the read is kept: 54 bases, read in frame from the first base. Overall results and qualifications from the work: The secondary T-cell response was found to be weaker but faster than the primary response, with a peak reached on day 5 rather than on day 15. Computational filtering was needed because FACS-sorted repertoires could contain abundant contaminating clonotypes from the bulk population. On day 0, almost all vaccine-responding clonotypes were found to be below detection in the sorted memory subsets. Most clones expanded after primary vaccination were re-detected after the booster (96% of CD4 and roughly 85% of CD8), suggesting broad memory maintenance. Because the study included only two donors, the extent to which the findings can be generalized is limited. A small fraction of clonotypes appeared in both the CD4 and CD8 compartments, likely as a result of convergent recombination.

The treatment or condition label here, explained by the study, means: live attenuated yellow fever vaccine strain. PBMCs were isolated from peripheral blood using a standard Ficoll-Paque protocol. RNA from sorted memory subsets was extracted with the RNeasy Micro Kit. TCR cDNA was synthesized by 5'RACE template switching, through which a universal primer site and unique molecular identifiers were introduced. Priming of cDNA synthesis was performed from both the TCR alpha and TCR beta constant segments. Library amplification involved two PCR steps, and the second step added sample barcodes and sequencing adapters. Sequencing of libraries was performed on Illumina HiSeq 2500 (2x100 bp) or NovaSeq (2x150 bp). The authors processed their data as follows. MIGEC was used to demultiplex reads and collapse the reads into UMI consensus sequences, and MiXCR was used for V(D)J alignment. Vaccine-responding clonotypes were identified with edgeR using replicate PBMC samples, with FDR below 0.01 and a log2 fold change above 5 up to day 15 being required. Each bulk clonotype received a CD4 or CD8 identity based on whether the sequenced CD4 or CD8 repertoire contained that clonotype at higher abundance. To estimate the distribution of each clone across memory phenotypes, clonotype frequencies in memory subsets were weighted by FACS-sorted cell numbers. Starting from the raw public reads, TCRdb applied fastp trimming at Q25, assembled clones with MiXCR and retained in-frame beta chains. Entries that share a CDR3 protein sequence are merged under the most common genes and DNA. These V and J calls derive from TCRdb rather than the authors' analysis. Within this sample are 25,000 to 35,000 distinct CDR3 sequences, with 6.3% of them counted one time only. The ten largest clonotypes hold 25% of the sample.

The specimen comprised PBMCs, either bulk or a sorted T-cell subset (CD4+, CD8+, memory, or dextramer-sorted; not recorded which), sampled on the day of the yellow fever booster vaccination. The chain couples TRBV3-1 to TRBJ2-1, and 13 junctional nucleotides match TRBD2. The sequence was obtained from a man aged 30 to 39 who received the YFV17D yellow fever vaccine. The CDR3 corresponds to CASSRPGLAGSSYNEQFF. In nucleotide form, the sequence is TGTGCCAGCAGCCGCCCGGGACTAGCGGGAAGCTCCTACAATGAGCAGTTCTTC.